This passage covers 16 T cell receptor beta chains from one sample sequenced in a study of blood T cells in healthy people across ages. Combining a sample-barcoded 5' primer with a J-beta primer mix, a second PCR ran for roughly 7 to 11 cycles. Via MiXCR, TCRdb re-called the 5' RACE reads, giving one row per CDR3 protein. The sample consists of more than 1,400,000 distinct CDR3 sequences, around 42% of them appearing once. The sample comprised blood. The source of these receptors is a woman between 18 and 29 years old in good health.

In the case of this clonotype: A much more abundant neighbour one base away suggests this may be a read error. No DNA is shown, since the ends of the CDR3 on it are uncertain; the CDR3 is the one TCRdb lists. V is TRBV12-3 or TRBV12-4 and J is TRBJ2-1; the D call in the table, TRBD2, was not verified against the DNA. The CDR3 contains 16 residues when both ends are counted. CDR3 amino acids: CASSFGAGTSYNERFF.

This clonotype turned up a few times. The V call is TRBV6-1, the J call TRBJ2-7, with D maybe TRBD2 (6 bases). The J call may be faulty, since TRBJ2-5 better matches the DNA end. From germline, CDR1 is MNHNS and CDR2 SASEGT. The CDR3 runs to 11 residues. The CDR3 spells CASKEGETQYF. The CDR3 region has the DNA TGTGCCAGCAAGGAGGGAGAGACCCAGTACTTC.

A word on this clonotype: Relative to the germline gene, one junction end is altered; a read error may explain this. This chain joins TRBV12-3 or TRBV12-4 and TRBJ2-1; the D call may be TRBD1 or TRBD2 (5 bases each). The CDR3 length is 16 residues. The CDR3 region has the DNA TGTGTCAGCAGCTTGACGGGGCGAGCCACCTACAATGAGCAGTTCTTC. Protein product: CVSSLTGRATYNEQFF.

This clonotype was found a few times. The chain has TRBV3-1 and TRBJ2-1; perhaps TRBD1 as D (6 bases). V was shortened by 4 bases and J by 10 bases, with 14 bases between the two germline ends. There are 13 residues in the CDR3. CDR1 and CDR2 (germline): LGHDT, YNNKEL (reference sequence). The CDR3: CASSPGTKGEQFF. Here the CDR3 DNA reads TGTGCCAGCAGCCCCGGGACAAAGGGGGAGCAGTTCTTC.

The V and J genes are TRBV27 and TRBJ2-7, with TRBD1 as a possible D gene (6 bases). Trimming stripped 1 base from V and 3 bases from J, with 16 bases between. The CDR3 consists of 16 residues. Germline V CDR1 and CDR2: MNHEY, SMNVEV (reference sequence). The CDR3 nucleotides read TGTGCCAGCAGTTTATATCGAGGTACAGGGCTCTACGAGCAGTACTTC. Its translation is CASSLYRGTGLYEQYF.

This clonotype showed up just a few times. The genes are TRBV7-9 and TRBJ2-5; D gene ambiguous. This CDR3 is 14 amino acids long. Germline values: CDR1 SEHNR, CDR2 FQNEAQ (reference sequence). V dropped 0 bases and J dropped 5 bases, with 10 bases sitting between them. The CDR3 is CASSLAVIGETQYF. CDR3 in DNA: TGTGCCAGCAGCTTAGCCGTGATAGGGGAGACCCAGTACTTC.

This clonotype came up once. CDR3: CASSPGVGANYGYTF. CDR3 bases: TGTGCCAGCAGCCCCGGGGTTGGGGCAAACTATGGCTACACCTTC. The chain combines TRBV12-3 or TRBV12-4 with TRBJ1-2, with D perhaps TRBD1 (5 bases). V lost 6 bases to trimming and J lost 2 bases, with 16 bases between them. This CDR3 is built from 15 residues.

Here the CDR3 DNA reads TGTGCCAGCAGCCCTTTCGACAGGAAGAACACTGAAGCTTTCTTT. Amino acid sequence: CASSPFDRKNTEAFF. V and J are TRBV28 and TRBJ1-1; tentative D call: TRBD1 (6 bases). The CDR3 contains 15 residues. V was shortened by 6 bases and J by 1 base, with 15 bases between the two germline ends. CDR1 and CDR2 (germline): MDHEN, SYDVKM.

The CDR3 region has the DNA TGCGCCAGCAGCTTGACCAGGACAGGGGGCACTGAAGCTTTCTTT. Its translation: CASSLTRTGGTEAFF. The rearrangement links TRBV5-1 to TRBJ1-1, with 10 bases that match TRBD1. Looked up from germline, CDR1 is SGHRS and CDR2 is YFSETQ. J gave up 4 bases and V 1 base, and 4 bases lay outside the gene matches. This CDR3 has 15 amino acids.

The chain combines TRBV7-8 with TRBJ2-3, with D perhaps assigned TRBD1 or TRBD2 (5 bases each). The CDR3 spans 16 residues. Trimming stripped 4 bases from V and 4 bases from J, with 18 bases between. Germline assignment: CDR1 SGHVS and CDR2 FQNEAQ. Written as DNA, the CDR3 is TGTGCCAGCAGCTCCCTTGGGGGAATCGGGCCAGATACGCAGTATTTT. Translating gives CASSSLGGIGPDTQYF.

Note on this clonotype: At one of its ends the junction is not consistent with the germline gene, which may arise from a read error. The CDR3 DNA reads TGTGCCAGCAGTCGGGAACCTTCCACGAGGAGAGCAGATATGCAGTATTTT. It is translated as CASSREPSTRRADMQYF. The chain links TRBV12-3 or TRBV12-4 to TRBJ2-3, with a weak D call TRBD2 (5 bases). CDR3 length: 17 amino acids.

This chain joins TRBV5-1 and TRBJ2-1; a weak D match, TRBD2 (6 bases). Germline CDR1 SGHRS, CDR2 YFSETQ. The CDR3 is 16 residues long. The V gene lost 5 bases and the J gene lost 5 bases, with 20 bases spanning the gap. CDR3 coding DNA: TGCGCCAGCAGGCGGGACCCCTTTGCGTCCGACAATGAGCAGTTCTTC. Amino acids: CASRRDPFASDNEQFF. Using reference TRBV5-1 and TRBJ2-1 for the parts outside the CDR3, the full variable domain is KAGVTQTPRYLIKTRGQQVTLSCSPISGHRSVSWYQQTPGQGLQFLFEYFSETQRNKGNFPGRFSGRQFSNSRSEMNVSTLELGDSALYLCASRRDPFASDNEQFFGPGTRLTVL.

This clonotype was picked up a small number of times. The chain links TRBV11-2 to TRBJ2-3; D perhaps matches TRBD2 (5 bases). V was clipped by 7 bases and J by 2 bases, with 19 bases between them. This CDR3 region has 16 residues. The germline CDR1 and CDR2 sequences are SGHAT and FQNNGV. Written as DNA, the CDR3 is TGTGCCAGCATCTCCGTCCGAGGGAGTCTCACAGATACGCAGTATTTT. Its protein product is CASISVRGSLTDTQYF.

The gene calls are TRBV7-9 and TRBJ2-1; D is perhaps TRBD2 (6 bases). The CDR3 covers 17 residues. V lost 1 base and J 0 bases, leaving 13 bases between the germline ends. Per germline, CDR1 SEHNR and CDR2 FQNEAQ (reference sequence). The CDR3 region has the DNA TGTGCCAGCAGCTTAGGTACGTGGAGGGACTCCTACAATGAGCAGTTCTTC. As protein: CASSLGTWRDSYNEQFF. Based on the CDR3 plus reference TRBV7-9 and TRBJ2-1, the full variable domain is DTGVSQNPRHKITKRGQNVTFRCDPISEHNRLYWYRQTLGQGPEFLTYFQNEAQLEKSRLLSDRFSAERPKGSFSTLEIQRTEQGDSAMYLCASSLGTWRDSYNEQFFGPGTRLTVL.

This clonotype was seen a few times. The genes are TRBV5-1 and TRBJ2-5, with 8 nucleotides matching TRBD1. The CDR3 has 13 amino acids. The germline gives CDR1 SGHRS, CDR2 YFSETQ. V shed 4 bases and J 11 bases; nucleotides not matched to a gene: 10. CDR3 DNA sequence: TGCGCCAGCAGCCAGGACAGGGATGCCGCTCAGTACTTC. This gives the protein CASSQDRDAAQYF.

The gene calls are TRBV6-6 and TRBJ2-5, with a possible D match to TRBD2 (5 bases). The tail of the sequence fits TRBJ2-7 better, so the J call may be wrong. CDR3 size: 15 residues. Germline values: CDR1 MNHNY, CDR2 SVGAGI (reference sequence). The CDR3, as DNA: TGTGCCAGCAGGCCGTCCGGAGGAGCCGATAGCGAGCAGTACTTC. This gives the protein CASRPSGGADSEQYF.